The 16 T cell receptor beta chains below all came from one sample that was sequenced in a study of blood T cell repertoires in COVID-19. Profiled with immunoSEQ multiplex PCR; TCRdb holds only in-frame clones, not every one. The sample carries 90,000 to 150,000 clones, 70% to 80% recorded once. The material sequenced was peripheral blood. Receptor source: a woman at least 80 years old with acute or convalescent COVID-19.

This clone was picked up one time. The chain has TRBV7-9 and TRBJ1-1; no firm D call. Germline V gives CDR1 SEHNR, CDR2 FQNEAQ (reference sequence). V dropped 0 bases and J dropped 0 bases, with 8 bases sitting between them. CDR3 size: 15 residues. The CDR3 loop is CASSLALSVNTEAFF. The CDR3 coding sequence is TGTGCCAGCAGCTTAGCGCTGTCAGTGAACACTGAAGCTTTCTTT.

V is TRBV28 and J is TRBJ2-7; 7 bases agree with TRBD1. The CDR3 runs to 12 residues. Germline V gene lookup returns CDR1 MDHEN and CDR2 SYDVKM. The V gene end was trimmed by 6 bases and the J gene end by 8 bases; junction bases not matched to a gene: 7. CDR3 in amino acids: CASSPGQVKQYF. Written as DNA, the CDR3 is TGTGCCAGCAGCCCAGGACAGGTTAAGCAGTACTTC.

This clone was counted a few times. Here the CDR3 DNA reads TGTGCCAGCAGCTTAGACCTAGCGGGAGGGCGGGGTGAGCAGTTCTTC. As protein: CASSLDLAGGRGEQFF. The chain is built from TRBV7-6 and TRBJ2-1; TRBD2 matches 12 bases. Germline CDR1 reads SGHVS; CDR2 reads FNYEAQ. The CDR3 runs to 16 residues. V lost 1 base to trimming and J lost 9 bases; unmatched junction nucleotides: 7.

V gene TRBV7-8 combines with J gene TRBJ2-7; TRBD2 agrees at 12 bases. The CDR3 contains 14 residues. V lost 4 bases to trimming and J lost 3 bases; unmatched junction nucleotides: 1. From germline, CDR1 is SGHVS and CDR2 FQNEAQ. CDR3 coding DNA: TGTGCCAGCAGCTGGACTAGCGGGGACTACGAGCAGTACTTC. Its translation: CASSWTSGDYEQYF.

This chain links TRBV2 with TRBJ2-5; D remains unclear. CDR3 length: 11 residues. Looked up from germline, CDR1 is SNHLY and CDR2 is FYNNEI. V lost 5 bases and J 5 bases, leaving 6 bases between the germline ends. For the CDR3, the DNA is TGTGCCAGCAGTTATCAGGAGACCCAGTACTTC. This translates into CASSYQETQYF. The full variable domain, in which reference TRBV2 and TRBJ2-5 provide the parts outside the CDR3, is EPEVTQTPSHQVTQMGQEVILRCVPISNHLYFYWYRQILGQKVEFLVSFYNNEISEKSEIFDDQFSVERPDGSNFTLKIRSTKLEDSAMYFCASSYQETQYFGPGTRLLVL.

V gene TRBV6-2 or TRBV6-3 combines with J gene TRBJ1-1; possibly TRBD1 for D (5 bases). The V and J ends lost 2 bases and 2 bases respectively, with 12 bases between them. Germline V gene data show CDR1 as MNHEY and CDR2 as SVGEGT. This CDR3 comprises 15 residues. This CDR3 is CASSYPGRGNTEAFF. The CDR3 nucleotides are TGTGCCAGCAGTTACCCTGGAAGGGGAAACACTGAAGCTTTCTTT.

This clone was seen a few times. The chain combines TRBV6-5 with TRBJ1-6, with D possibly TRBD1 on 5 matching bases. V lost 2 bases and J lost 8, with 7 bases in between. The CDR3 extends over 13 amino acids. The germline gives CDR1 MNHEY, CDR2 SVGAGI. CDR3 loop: CASSYGGDSPLHF. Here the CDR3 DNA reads TGTGCCAGCAGTTACGGGGGGGATTCACCCCTCCACTTT.

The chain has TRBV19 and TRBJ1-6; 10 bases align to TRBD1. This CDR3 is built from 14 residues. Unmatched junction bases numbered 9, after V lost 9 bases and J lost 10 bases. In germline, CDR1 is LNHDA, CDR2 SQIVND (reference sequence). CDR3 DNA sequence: TGTGCCAGCAAACCGGGACAGGGGACCTCACCCCTCCACTTT. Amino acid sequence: CASKPGQGTSPLHF.

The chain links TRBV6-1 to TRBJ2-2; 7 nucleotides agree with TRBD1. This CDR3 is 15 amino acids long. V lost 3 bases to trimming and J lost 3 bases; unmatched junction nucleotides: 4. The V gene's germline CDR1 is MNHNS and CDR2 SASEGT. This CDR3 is CASSDRGRDTGELFF. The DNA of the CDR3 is TGTGCCAGCAGTGATAGGGGGCGCGACACCGGGGAGCTGTTTTTT.

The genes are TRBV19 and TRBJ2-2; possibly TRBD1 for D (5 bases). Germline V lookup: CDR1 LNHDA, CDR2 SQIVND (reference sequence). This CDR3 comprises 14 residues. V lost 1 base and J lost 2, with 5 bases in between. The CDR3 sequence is CASSIGTNTGELFF. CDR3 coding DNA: TGTGCCAGTAGTATAGGGACAAACACCGGGGAGCTGTTTTTT.

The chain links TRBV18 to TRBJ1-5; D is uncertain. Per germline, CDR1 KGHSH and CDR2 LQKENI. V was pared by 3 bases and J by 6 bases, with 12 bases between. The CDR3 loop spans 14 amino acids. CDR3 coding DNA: TGTGCCAGCTCACCGGGGAGTCAAAGTCAGCCCCAGCATTTT. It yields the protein CASSPGSQSQPQHF.

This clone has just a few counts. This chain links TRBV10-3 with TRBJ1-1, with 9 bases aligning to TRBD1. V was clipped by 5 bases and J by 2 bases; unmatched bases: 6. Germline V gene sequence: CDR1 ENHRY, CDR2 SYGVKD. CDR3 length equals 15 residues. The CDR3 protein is CAISRQGVANTEAFF. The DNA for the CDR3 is TGTGCCATCAGTCGACAGGGGGTGGCCAACACTGAAGCTTTCTTT.

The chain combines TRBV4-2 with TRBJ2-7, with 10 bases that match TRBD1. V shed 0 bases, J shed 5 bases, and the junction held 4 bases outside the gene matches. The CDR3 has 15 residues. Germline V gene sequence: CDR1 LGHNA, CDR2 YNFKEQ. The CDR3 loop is CASSQDGTGEDEQYF. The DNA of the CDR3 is TGTGCCAGCAGCCAAGATGGGACAGGGGAGGACGAGCAGTACTTC.

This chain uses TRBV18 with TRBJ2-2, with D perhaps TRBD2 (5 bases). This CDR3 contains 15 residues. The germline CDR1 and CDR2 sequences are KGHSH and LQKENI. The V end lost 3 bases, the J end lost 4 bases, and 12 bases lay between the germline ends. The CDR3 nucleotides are TGTGCCAGCTCACCCCAGGAGGTTATCACCGGGGAGCTGTTTTTT. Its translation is CASSPQEVITGELFF.

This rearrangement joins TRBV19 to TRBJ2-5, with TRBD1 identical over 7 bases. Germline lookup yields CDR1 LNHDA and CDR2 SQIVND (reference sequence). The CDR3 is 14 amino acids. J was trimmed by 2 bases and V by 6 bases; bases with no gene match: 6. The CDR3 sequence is CASRAPGQQETQYF. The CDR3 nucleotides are TGTGCCAGTAGGGCACCGGGACAGCAAGAGACCCAGTACTTC.

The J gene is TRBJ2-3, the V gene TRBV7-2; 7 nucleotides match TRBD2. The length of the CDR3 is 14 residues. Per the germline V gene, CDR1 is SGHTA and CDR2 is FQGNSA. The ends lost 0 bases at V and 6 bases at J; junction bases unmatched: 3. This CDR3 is CASSLAGGLDTQYF. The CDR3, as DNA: TGTGCCAGCAGCTTAGCGGGAGGGTTGGATACGCAGTATTTT.